This TCR beta chain was sequenced during a study of graft-versus-host responses after intestinal transplantation. Study-level background: Transplant types were multivisceral, liver-intestinal, or isolated intestinal. All of the recipients had induction that used anti-thymocyte globulin, then tacrolimus and steroids for approximately 3 years.

Germline values: CDR1 SGDLS, CDR2 YYNGEE. The ends lost 3 bases at V and 5 bases at J; junction bases unmatched: 6. This CDR3 spans 14 amino acids. Measured with immunoSEQ multiplex PCR; TCRdb has only the in-frame clones, and not every one. The sample records some 14,000 clones, 35% to 40% being singletons. Whole-study findings and limits: Declines in HvG clones occurring early post-transplant were associated with peak circulating GvH clone levels.

CFSE-labeled responder cells (approximately 200,000) were plated with approximately 200,000 irradiated, violet-dye-labeled stimulator cells. Sorting after the reaction isolated proliferating CFSE-low CD3+CD4+ and CD3+CD8+ responders. This clone was seen only a few times. This TCR was sampled from a human patient who received an intestinal transplant. Sequenced material: alloreactive CD8+ T cells from a mixed lymphocyte reaction culture, taken before intestinal transplant. Regarding subset: CFSE-low proliferating T cells sorted from approximately six-day pre-transplant mixed lymphocyte reaction (GvH or HvG direction). V and J are TRBV9 and TRBJ2-5; 8 bases agree with TRBD1. Here the CDR3 reads CASSATGVVETQYF. CDR3 coding DNA: TGTGCCAGCAGCGCGACAGGGGTGGTGGAGACCCAGTACTTC.